This T cell receptor beta chain is drawn from a study of blood T cell repertoires in COVID-19. Study information: COVID-19 samples, acute and convalescent, were from the United States, Italy and Spain. From T cells, B-cell-depleted T cells, or PBMCs came the material, which was cDNA or gDNA.

There are 12 residues in the CDR3. Germline CDR1 KGHDR, CDR2 SFDVKD. The V and J ends lost 10 bases and 9 bases respectively, with 15 bases between them. Methods used by the authors: Using reference gene primer amplification, nucleated cell counts were estimated. Assay: immunoSEQ multiplex PCR; the TCRdb copy retains only in-frame clones and omits some. The DNA gave D and trimming, while V, J and clone size come from that table. The table includes 400,000 to 450,000 clones, about 91% detected once. The sequence was collected from a woman aged 50 to 60 with COVID-19, enrolled during active disease. Sequencing was carried out using peripheral blood. V is TRBV24-1 and J is TRBJ1-5, with a tentative D call TRBD1 (6 bases). The CDR3 loop reads CATSGGQGPQHF. For the CDR3, the DNA is TGTGCCACTAGCGGGGGGCAAGGGCCCCAGCATTTT.